One sample yielded the 17 T cell receptor beta chains listed below, sequenced in a study of blood T cell repertoires in COVID-19. Sequencing used immunoSEQ multiplex PCR; TCRdb keeps in-frame clones, though not all of them. The sample comprises more than 300,000 clones, just over 90% of which are singletons, and 0.7% to 0.95% rests with the top ten. Material for sequencing was PBMCs or T cells enriched from blood (not recorded which). These receptors originate from a woman aged 35 to 49 who had been exposed to COVID-19.

The V and J genes are TRBV5-1 and TRBJ1-3, with D possibly matching TRBD1 (6 bases). With 4 bases removed from V and 0 bases from J, the gap between germline ends came to 17 bases. This CDR3 contains 17 residues. In germline, CDR1 is SGHRS, CDR2 YFSETQ. DNA of the CDR3: TGCGCCAGCAGCGATGGACAGTGGCCCTACTCTGGAAACACCATATATTTT. It encodes CASSDGQWPYSGNTIYF.

The gene calls are TRBV5-8 and TRBJ2-7; possibly TRBD2 for D (6 bases). The germline V and J ends were trimmed by 0 bases and 5 bases, with 9 bases remaining between them. Germline CDR1 SGHTS, CDR2 YDEGEE. The CDR3 length is 13 residues. CDR3 nucleotides: TGTGCCAGCAGCTTGGGTCCTAGCGACGAGCAGTACTTC. Protein sequence: CASSLGPSDEQYF.

V is TRBV9 and J is TRBJ2-5; 7 bases align to TRBD2. CDR3 size: 16 residues. With 1 base clipped from V and 5 bases from J, the junction kept 11 bases outside the gene matches. CDR1 and CDR2 from the germline V gene are SGDLS and YYNGEE. CDR3 loop: CASSVSGLEALETQYF. In DNA form, the CDR3 reads TGTGCCAGCAGCGTATCCGGACTAGAAGCTCTGGAGACCCAGTACTTC. Combining the CDR3 with reference TRBV9 and TRBJ2-5 gives the whole variable domain DSGVTQTPKHLITATGQRVTLRCSPRSGDLSVYWYQQSLDQGLQFLIQYYNGEERAKGNILERFSAQQFPDLHSELNLSSLELGDSALYFCASSVSGLEALETQYFGPGTRLLVL.

This clone was seen more than once but under ten times. This chain uses TRBV19 with TRBJ1-5; 11 nucleotides line up with TRBD1. After removal of 8 bases from V and 4 bases from J, the junction contained 4 bases not matched to a gene. From germline, CDR1 is LNHDA and CDR2 SQIVND (reference sequence). The CDR3 covers 14 residues. The CDR3 sequence is CASWDRGINQPQHF. The CDR3 DNA sequence: TGTGCCAGTTGGGACAGGGGGATTAATCAGCCCCAGCATTTT.

The chain is built from TRBV18 and TRBJ1-1; D unclear. The CDR3 consists of 15 residues. Germline CDR1 is KGHSH and CDR2 is LQKENI. The V gene lost 2 bases and the J gene lost 3 bases, with 13 bases spanning the gap. CDR3 in amino acids: CASSPSETGDTEAFF. CDR3 bases: TGTGCCAGCTCACCATCCGAGACCGGGGACACTGAAGCTTTCTTT.

This chain links TRBV18 with TRBJ1-1, with 7 bases fitting TRBD1. The CDR3 extends over 12 amino acids. V trimming: 4 bases; J trimming: 7 bases; junction bases outside the gene matches: 3. CDR1 is KGHSH, CDR2 LQKENI, per germline. The CDR3 sequence: CASSQNRGEAFF. The CDR3 DNA reads TGTGCCAGCTCACAGAACAGGGGTGAAGCTTTCTTT. Based on the CDR3 plus reference TRBV18 and TRBJ1-1, the full variable domain is NAGVMQNPRHLVRRRGQEARLRCSPMKGHSHVYWYRQLPEEGLKFMVYLQKENIIDESGMPKERFSAEFPKEGPSILRIQQVVRGDSAAYFCASSQNRGEAFFGQGTRLTVV.

This rearrangement joins TRBV30 to TRBJ1-1; D is unclear. The germline CDR1 and CDR2 sequences are GTSNPN and SVGIG (reference sequence). V shed 2 bases and J shed 5 bases, with 6 bases lying between them. This CDR3 is 11 amino acids long. CDR3 sequence: CAWSTRTEAFF. Written as DNA, the CDR3 is TGTGCCTGGAGTACCAGAACTGAAGCTTTCTTT.

The V call is TRBV11-3, the J call TRBJ1-1; no clear D gene. CDR1 and CDR2 (germline): SGHNT, YENEEA. Trimming took off 5 bases at V and 9 bases at J, with 13 bases between the two ends. This CDR3 region has 12 residues. The CDR3 sequence is CASSPDRVKAFF. In nucleotides, the CDR3 is TGTGCCAGCAGCCCAGATCGGGTAAAAGCTTTCTTT.

The chain couples TRBV4-1 to TRBJ1-4; the D gene is possibly TRBD1 (5 bases). The length of the CDR3 is 13 residues. Germline V gene sequence: CDR1 MGHRA, CDR2 YSYEKL. The V end was cut by 4 bases, the J end by 6 bases, with 9 bases between. CDR3 loop: CASSLRVHEKLFF. The CDR3 bases are TGCGCCAGCAGCCTCAGGGTACATGAAAAACTGTTTTTT.

The rearrangement joins TRBV21-1 to TRBJ1-6; the listed D gene, TRBD1, was not tested against the DNA. TRBV21-1 is a documented pseudogene. CDR3 length: 15 amino acids. The CDR3 here is CASTPGTDFLRALHF. The CDR3 coding sequence is TGTGCCAGCACCCCCGGGACAGACTTCCTACGGGCCCTCCACTTT.

This clone was detected only a few times. This chain uses TRBV19 with TRBJ1-3; 8 bases map to TRBD1. Trimming cost V 8 bases and J 2 bases; bases outside gene matches: 2. The germline V gene encodes CDR1 LNHDA and CDR2 SQIVND (reference sequence). This CDR3 comprises 13 residues. CDR3 coding DNA: TGTGCCAGTCGGACAGGGACTGGAAACACCATATATTTT. It encodes CASRTGTGNTIYF.

The chain uses TRBV27 and TRBJ2-7; D uncertain. Trimming removed 8 bases at V and 0 bases at J, with 17 bases between. This CDR3 contains 15 residues. CDR1 and CDR2 (germline): MNHEY, SMNVEV (reference sequence). CDR3 region: CASAQPEARSYEQYF. CDR3 coding DNA: TGTGCCAGCGCTCAACCAGAGGCGCGCTCCTACGAGCAGTACTTC.

The chain couples TRBV5-6 to TRBJ1-2, with 9 bases aligning to TRBD1. Trimming took 2 bases from V and 7 from J; bases not matched to a gene: 6. Germline loops: CDR1 SGHDT, CDR2 YYEEEE. The CDR3 contains 14 residues. The CDR3 nucleotides read TGTGCCAGCAGCTTCCGGACAGGGGTGAGTGGCTACACCTTC. It is translated as CASSFRTGVSGYTF. The full variable domain, in which reference TRBV5-6 and TRBJ1-2 provide the parts outside the CDR3, is DAGVTQSPTHLIKTRGQQVTLRCSPKSGHDTVSWYQQALGQGPQFIFQYYEEEERQRGNFPDRFSGHQFPNYSSELNVNALLLGDSALYLCASSFRTGVSGYTFGSGTRLTVV.

The chain recombines TRBV27 with TRBJ1-1, with D possibly matching TRBD1 (5 bases). This CDR3 has 14 amino acids. Looked up from germline, CDR1 is MNHEY and CDR2 is SMNVEV (reference sequence). Trimming removed 6 bases at V and 4 bases at J, with 15 bases between. The CDR3 protein is CASSRRVRGTEAFF. In nucleotides, the CDR3 is TGTGCCAGCAGCCGCAGGGTTAGGGGCACTGAAGCTTTCTTT.

V gene TRBV21-1 combines with J gene TRBJ1-4. TRBV21-1 constitutes a pseudogene. The CDR3 has 12 residues. The CDR3 coding sequence is TGTGCCAGCAATCCAAACTTTGAAAAACTGTTTTTT. It is translated as CASNPNFEKLFF.

This clone was detected only once. J is TRBJ2-1 and V is TRBV18, with 10 positions matching TRBD1. Germline lookup yields CDR1 KGHSH and CDR2 LQKENI. V was clipped by 3 bases and J by 5 bases; unmatched bases: 4. CDR3 length: 15 residues. The CDR3 sequence: CASSPWTGGDNEQFF. CDR3 sequence (DNA): TGTGCCAGCTCACCTTGGACAGGGGGAGACAATGAGCAGTTCTTC.

This rearrangement joins TRBV25-1 to TRBJ1-4; 10 bases align to TRBD1. The CDR3 extends over 16 amino acids. The germline gives CDR1 MGHDK, CDR2 SYGVNS. V shed 5 bases, J shed 6 bases, and the junction held 9 bases outside the gene matches. The chain's CDR3 is CASSPGTGVRYEKLFF. The CDR3 region has the DNA TGTGCCAGCAGTCCCGGGACAGGGGTTCGGTATGAAAAACTGTTTTTT.